What follows are 30 T cell receptor beta chains derived from one specimen sequenced in a study of shared clonotypes between healthy human individuals. Method: immunoSEQ multiplex PCR; TCRdb's copy keeps in-frame clones and lacks some. The sample yields approximately 2.4 million clones, approximately 95% seen once. The sequencing input was naive CD4+ T cells sorted from blood. Subset reported: CD45RA+ positively selected. Receptors were obtained from a young man in good health.

V gene TRBV10-2 combines with J gene TRBJ1-5, with a weak D call TRBD1 (6 bases). Trimming took off 7 bases at V and 2 bases at J, with 21 bases between the two ends. The CDR3 runs to 17 residues. Germline V gene lookup returns CDR1 WSHSY and CDR2 SAAADI. The CDR3 is CASTARAGVEGNQPQHF. In DNA form, the CDR3 reads TGCGCCAGCACCGCCAGGGCAGGGGTCGAAGGCAATCAGCCCCAGCATTTT.

The V and J genes are TRBV15 and TRBJ1-3; no reliable D call. The germline V and J ends were trimmed by 5 bases and 0 bases, with 8 bases remaining between them. Germline CDR1 is LNHNV and CDR2 is YYDKDF (reference sequence). CDR3 length equals 14 residues. This CDR3 is CATSDTSSGNTIYF. For the CDR3, the DNA is TGTGCCACCAGCGACACGAGCTCTGGAAACACCATATATTTT.

With respect to this clone: This sample includes further DNA sequences coding for the same CDR3. CDR3 sequence reads: CASSSSQETQYF. CDR3 bases: TGCGCCAGCAGCTCGTCCCAAGAGACCCAGTACTTC. This sequence joins TRBV5-1 and TRBJ2-5; the D is unclear. The ends were cut back, 3 bases at V and 1 base at J, with 4 bases in the middle. Germline V lookup: CDR1 SGHRS, CDR2 YFSETQ. The CDR3 is made up of 12 amino acids.

The chain has TRBV4-1 and TRBJ2-2; 9 bases map to TRBD1. This CDR3 is 15 amino acids long. Germline lookup yields CDR1 MGHRA and CDR2 YSYEKL. Trimming took 1 base from V and 6 from J; bases not matched to a gene: 3. The CDR3 is CASSQGDRAPGELFF. In nucleotides, the CDR3 is TGCGCCAGCAGCCAAGGGGACAGGGCGCCCGGGGAGCTGTTTTTT.

The chain recombines TRBV5-1 with TRBJ2-5; no clear D gene. V was pared by 0 bases and J by 1 base, with 10 bases between. The CDR3 is 15 amino acids. Germline-derived CDR1 and CDR2 are SGHRS and YFSETQ. In nucleotides, the CDR3 is TGCGCCAGCAGCTTGGCCGGCTATTTCCAAGAGACCCAGTACTTC. Translation gives CASSLAGYFQETQYF.

The V gene is TRBV27, the J gene TRBJ2-6; perhaps TRBD1 as D (8 bases). The V and J ends lost 2 bases and 0 bases respectively, with 17 bases between them. Germline assignment: CDR1 MNHEY and CDR2 SMNVEV (reference sequence). The CDR3 is 19 amino acids. CDR3 residues: CASSLGEGQVNSGANVLTF. Written as DNA, the CDR3 is TGTGCCAGCAGTTTAGGGGAGGGACAGGTTAACTCTGGGGCCAACGTCCTGACTTTC.

V is TRBV11-3 and J is TRBJ2-5; the D gene could be TRBD1 or TRBD2 (5 bases each). The germline V gene has CDR1 SGHNT and CDR2 YENEEA. This CDR3 has 17 amino acids. Between the trimmed V and J ends, which lost 1 base and 0 bases, there was a span of 15 bases. The CDR3 is CASSLGRRDRYQETQYF. The DNA for the CDR3 is TGTGCCAGCAGCTTAGGAAGAAGGGACCGTTACCAAGAGACCCAGTACTTC.

The chain is built from TRBV30 and TRBJ1-1; the D gene is possibly TRBD1 (6 bases). This CDR3 is built from 15 residues. V shed 0 bases and J shed 5 bases, with 16 bases lying between them. Germline V CDR1 and CDR2: GTSNPN, SVGIG (reference sequence). The CDR3 sequence is CAWSVTGYYKTEAFF. CDR3 bases: TGTGCCTGGAGTGTAACAGGGTACTATAAGACTGAAGCTTTCTTT.

The rearrangement uses TRBV28 and TRBJ1-2; no clear D. With 4 bases removed from V and 0 bases from J, the gap between germline ends came to 12 bases. The CDR3 length is 15 residues. Germline values: CDR1 MDHEN, CDR2 SYDVKM. CDR3 region: CASSSEIIANYGYTF. Written as DNA, the CDR3 is TGTGCCAGCAGTTCTGAGATTATCGCTAACTATGGCTACACCTTC.

The chain recombines TRBV5-5 with TRBJ1-6, with 10 bases matching TRBD1. V shed 3 bases and J 1 base; nucleotides not matched to a gene: 4. There are 17 residues in the CDR3. The V gene's germline CDR1 is SGHKS and CDR2 YYEKEE (reference sequence). The CDR3, as DNA: TGTGCCAGCAGCTGGGGACAGGGGTGGTCCTATAATTCACCCCTCCACTTT. Its translation: CASSWGQGWSYNSPLHF.

This rearrangement joins TRBV7-2 to TRBJ2-7, with 8 nucleotides matching TRBD2. This CDR3 spans 13 amino acids. The V segment lost 7 bases and the J segment 5 bases; nucleotides outside the gene matches: 7. CDR1 and CDR2 (germline): SGHTA, FQGNSA. The CDR3 here is CASNPGGLHEQYF. In DNA, the CDR3 is TGTGCCAGCAACCCGGGAGGGCTGCACGAGCAGTACTTC. The full variable domain, with the rest looked up from reference TRBV7-2 and TRBJ2-7, is GAGVSQSPSNKVTEKGKDVELRCDPISGHTALYWYRQSLGQGLEFLIYFQGNSAPDKSGLPSDRFSAERTGGSVSTLTIQRTQQEDSAVYLCASNPGGLHEQYFGPGTRLTVT.

V and J are TRBV5-5 and TRBJ2-7; D is undetermined. Germline assignment: CDR1 SGHKS and CDR2 YYEKEE (reference sequence). The CDR3 extends over 13 amino acids. V lost 3 bases and J lost 1, with 8 bases in between. CDR3 protein: CASSWSVSYEQYF. CDR3 coding DNA: TGTGCCAGCAGCTGGAGCGTTTCCTACGAGCAGTACTTC.

The chain has TRBV2 and TRBJ1-1; no clear D gene. Germline CDR1 and CDR2: SNHLY and FYNNEI. This CDR3 contains 13 residues. Between the trimmed V and J ends, which lost 5 bases and 1 base, there was a span of 8 bases. The CDR3 is CASSMTKNTEAFF. CDR3 bases: TGTGCCAGCAGTATGACAAAGAACACTGAAGCTTTCTTT.

V and J are TRBV10-3 and TRBJ1-5; D remains ambiguous. The CDR3 has 15 amino acids. Germline V gives CDR1 ENHRY, CDR2 SYGVKD. Trimming shortened V by 3 bases and J by 4 bases, and 13 bases separated the two germline ends. Here the CDR3 DNA reads TGTGCCATCAGTGAACGGTCTGGGTCGAATCAGCCCCAGCATTTT. This encodes CAISERSGSNQPQHF.

The chain joins TRBV5-1 to TRBJ2-1, with TRBD2 matching 14 bases. The CDR3 is 17 amino acids. The germline V gene encodes CDR1 SGHRS and CDR2 YFSETQ. Unmatched junction bases numbered 15, after V lost 2 bases and J lost 14 bases. The CDR3 DNA reads as TGCGCCAGCAGCTTCACCGGGACTAGCGGGAGAGCGACCATGGAGTTCTTC. This gives the protein CASSFTGTSGRATMEFF.

The genes are TRBV5-8 and TRBJ1-6; the match to TRBD1 covers 9 bases. The V segment lost 0 bases and the J segment 9 bases; nucleotides outside the gene matches: 7. Germline V gene data show CDR1 as SGHTS and CDR2 as YDEGEE. The CDR3 consists of 16 residues. The CDR3 DNA reads TGTGCCAGCAGCTTGGATTGGGACAGGGTTACTTCACCCCTCCACTTT. This translates into CASSLDWDRVTSPLHF.

V and J are TRBV29-1 and TRBJ1-6; 8 bases fit TRBD1. The CDR3 has 15 amino acids. The V segment lost 7 bases and the J segment 0 bases; nucleotides outside the gene matches: 5. Germline assignment: CDR1 SQVTM and CDR2 ANQGSEA. CDR3 in DNA: TGCAGCGGCCAGGGGGCCTCCTCCTATAATTCACCCCTCCACTTT. Its translation: CSGQGASSYNSPLHF.

This clone was recorded a few times. This CDR3 is also generated by other DNA sequences in the sample. The CDR3 sequence: CASSRQGNEKLFF. In DNA, the CDR3 is TGTGCCAGCAGTCGACAGGGTAATGAAAAACTGTTTTTT. This rearrangement joins TRBV6-5 to TRBJ1-4, with 7 bases that match TRBD1. The germline gives CDR1 MNHEY, CDR2 SVGAGI. CDR3 length: 13 amino acids. V lost 5 bases, J lost 4 bases, and 1 base stayed unmatched.

V gene TRBV19 combines with J gene TRBJ2-3, with D unclear. Germline values: CDR1 LNHDA, CDR2 SQIVND (reference sequence). The CDR3 has 12 amino acids. V was shortened by 5 bases and J by 4 bases, with 7 bases between the two germline ends. CDR3 nucleotides: TGTGCCAGTAGTTCGACGGCAGATACGCAGTATTTT. Protein product: CASSSTADTQYF.

The chain combines TRBV7-2 with TRBJ2-7; 7 bases agree with TRBD2. CDR1 SGHTA and CDR2 FQGNSA come from the germline V gene. After removal of 2 bases from V and 5 bases from J, the junction contained 9 bases not matched to a gene. This CDR3 is built from 15 residues. CDR3 coding DNA: TGTGCCAGCAGCTTAATGATAGCGGGTACCCACGAGCAGTACTTC. It is translated as CASSLMIAGTHEQYF. Looking up the rest from reference TRBV7-2 and TRBJ2-7 gives the full variable domain: GAGVSQSPSNKVTEKGKDVELRCDPISGHTALYWYRQSLGQGLEFLIYFQGNSAPDKSGLPSDRFSAERTGGSVSTLTIQRTQQEDSAVYLCASSLMIAGTHEQYFGPGTRLTVT.

This chain connects TRBV2 to TRBJ1-1; tentative D call: TRBD1 (6 bases). The ends were cut back, 6 bases at V and 3 bases at J, with 11 bases in the middle. This CDR3 is 13 amino acids long. Germline V gene data show CDR1 as SNHLY and CDR2 as FYNNEI. CDR3 amino acids: CASRDRSDTEAFF. DNA for the CDR3: TGTGCCAGCAGAGACAGGAGCGACACTGAAGCTTTCTTT.

J is TRBJ2-7 and V is TRBV15; 9 bases agree with TRBD1. CDR3 size: 16 residues. Losses at the gene ends were 1 base for V and 1 base for J; bases not matched to a gene: 5. Per the germline V gene, CDR1 is LNHNV and CDR2 is YYDKDF (reference sequence). CDR3 nucleotide sequence: TGTGCCACCAGCAGAGGGGGACAGGGAGGGTCCTACGAGCAGTACTTC. Translated, it gives CATSRGGQGGSYEQYF.

V is TRBV27 and J is TRBJ2-7; 9 bases map to TRBD1. V lost 7 bases, J lost 5 bases, and 15 bases stayed unmatched. Germline V lookup: CDR1 MNHEY, CDR2 SMNVEV (reference sequence). This CDR3 contains 16 residues. CDR3 sequence: CASTPKPGQGVHEQYF. CDR3 DNA sequence: TGTGCCAGCACCCCCAAACCGGGACAGGGTGTACACGAGCAGTACTTC.

The chain joins TRBV9 to TRBJ2-4; possibly TRBD1 or TRBD2 for D (5 bases each). CDR1 is SGDLS, CDR2 YYNGEE, per germline. V was shortened by 4 bases and J by 0 bases, with 14 bases between the two germline ends. CDR3 length: 16 amino acids. The CDR3 DNA follows: TGTGCCAGCAGCCCAACTGAGGGGAAAGCCAAAAACATTCAGTACTTC. The encoded protein is CASSPTEGKAKNIQYF.

This chain links TRBV6-5 with TRBJ2-3, with no clear D. CDR3 length: 15 amino acids. Deletions cut 2 bases from V and 1 base from J, with 10 bases between. Germline lookup yields CDR1 MNHEY and CDR2 SVGAGI. The CDR3 bases are TGTGCCAGCAGTTACGGAAGGTGGGGCACAGATACGCAGTATTTT. This sequence encodes CASSYGRWGTDTQYF.

The genes are TRBV5-4 and TRBJ1-1; 10 nucleotides align to TRBD1. V trimming: 1 base; J trimming: 0 bases; junction bases outside the gene matches: 15. CDR3 length equals 20 residues. Germline loops: CDR1 SGHNT, CDR2 YYREEE (reference sequence). The CDR3 coding sequence is TGTGCCAGCAGCTTGTATGGGACAGGGGATTCGAACCCTTTGAACACTGAAGCTTTCTTT. It specifies CASSLYGTGDSNPLNTEAFF.

The V gene is TRBV5-1, the J gene TRBJ1-1; D gene uncertain. V was cut by 1 base and J by 0 bases, with 13 bases left in between. The CDR3 loop spans 16 amino acids. The germline V gene has CDR1 SGHRS and CDR2 YFSETQ. This chain's CDR3 is CASSLFPANMNTEAFF. The CDR3 DNA is TGCGCCAGCAGCTTGTTTCCAGCAAACATGAACACTGAAGCTTTCTTT. The full variable domain, in which reference TRBV5-1 and TRBJ1-1 provide the parts outside the CDR3, is KAGVTQTPRYLIKTRGQQVTLSCSPISGHRSVSWYQQTPGQGLQFLFEYFSETQRNKGNFPGRFSGRQFSNSRSEMNVSTLELGDSALYLCASSLFPANMNTEAFFGQGTRLTVV.

The V gene is TRBV7-9, the J gene TRBJ2-3, with 7 nucleotides matching TRBD1. The CDR3 is 15 amino acids. V lost 3 bases and J lost 1; bases outside the gene matches: 4. Germline values: CDR1 SEHNR, CDR2 FQNEAQ (reference sequence). This chain's CDR3 is CASSFGQERTDTQYF. The CDR3 nucleotides read TGTGCCAGCAGCTTCGGACAGGAGCGCACAGATACGCAGTATTTT.

The chain employs TRBV25-1 and TRBJ2-4; the match to TRBD2 covers 12 bases. CDR3 length: 15 residues. Germline V gene data show CDR1 as MGHDK and CDR2 as SYGVNS. Germline trimming cut 4 bases from V and 5 bases from J; bases unmatched to any gene: 3. The CDR3 here is CASSAASGGENIQYF. The CDR3, as DNA: TGTGCCAGCAGTGCGGCTAGCGGGGGGGAAAACATTCAGTACTTC.

This clone was recorded only once. The rearrangement uses TRBV19 and TRBJ1-2; D remains ambiguous. The germline V gene encodes CDR1 LNHDA and CDR2 SQIVND (reference sequence). V lost 7 bases, J lost 4 bases, and 10 bases lay in between. The CDR3 runs to 12 residues. The CDR3 loop reads CASNKGSYGYTF. Here the CDR3 DNA reads TGTGCCAGTAATAAGGGAAGCTATGGCTACACCTTC.